This T cell receptor (beta chain) appears in the sequencing data of a study of OX40 agonist ivuxolimab in advanced cancers. CDR3 size: 12 residues. The germline V gene has CDR1 LNHDA and CDR2 SQIVND (reference sequence). The V gene lost 5 bases and the J gene lost 3 bases, with 8 bases spanning the gap. Generated by immunoSEQ multiplex PCR, the TCRdb table keeps only in-frame clones and is missing some. The data contain more than 10,000 clones, about 85% of them singletons. The input for sequencing was CD4+ or CD8+ T cells sorted from blood, taken in a trial of the OX40 agonist ivuxolimab. The rearrangement uses TRBV19 and TRBJ2-7; D unresolved. The sequence derives from an adult with an advanced solid tumor such as melanoma, head and neck, liver or kidney cancer. The CDR3 DNA reads TGTGCCAGTAGTCTTGACAACTACGAGCAGTACTTC. It translates to CASSLDNYEQYF.